This TCR beta chain comes out of a study of post-analysis software for immune sequencing data. Study conclusions and caveats: Same-batch preparations were strongly co-clustered by F measure. In patients, about 5 TRBV segments were more frequent than in controls, with TRBV5-6, TRBV5-1 and TRBV20-1 among them.

The CDR3 consists of 12 residues. Germline V lookup: CDR1 SQVTM, CDR2 ANQGSEA. Trimming stripped 4 bases from V and 0 bases from J, with 4 bases between. This clonotype was counted a few times. Its antigen remains unknown. Unique molecular identifiers were present in the TCR beta cDNA libraries. There were roughly 0.9 to 10 million T cells, and roughly 0.5 million cDNA molecules came from them. TCRdb re-called the PCR reads with MiXCR, one entry per CDR3 protein. The sample lists hundreds of thousands of distinct CDR3 sequences, 44% seen once, with about 1.5% in the top ten. The TCR comes from a girl aged 5 to 17 with multiple sclerosis. This chain connects TRBV29-1 to TRBJ2-1; D gene ambiguous. Sequenced input: blood. The CDR3 spells CSVVRSYNEQFF. In DNA, the CDR3 is TGCAGCGTTGTCCGCTCCTACAATGAGCAGTTCTTC.